One TCR beta chain is described in this entry. This clonotype was recorded many times. Its antigen remains unidentified. Per-nucleotide qualities are absent, and no much larger clonotype sits a single base away. Amplification of TCR beta CDR3 regions was carried out from RNA transcripts. A first-round RT-PCR of the TCR CDR3 used the HTBI primer set with the Qiagen OneStep RT-PCR kit. Libraries were constructed in a second round of multiplex PCR, after which size selection and purification were carried out. Sequencing of the libraries was done on an Illumina HiSeq2000 using paired-end 100 bp reads. The published analysis was carried out like this. SOAPnuke was used to process the raw data, throwing out any read that contained adapters or uncalled bases, had a mean Phred below 15, or lacked an exact constant-primer or identifier match. High-quality paired reads were merged with COPE v1.2.5, and unique nucleotide sequences were defined as clonotypes. Clonotypes were aligned to IMGT TRBV, TRBD and TRBJ reference segments using MiTCR v1.1. Analysis was restricted to V-J combinations with a frequency above 0.0001, which covered approximately 99% of repertoires. A TCS score was defined as the ratio between F50 (clonal expansion) and ExV (chaos), using BLOSUM62-based TCRdist between CDR3 peptides within each V-J. Welch's t-statistics and random forest reduced around 520 V-J features to 13, which were used in a naive Bayes classifier (R e1071). Using fastp at Q25 and MiXCR, TCRdb reprocessed the public reads and kept productive beta chains. Entries are consolidated by CDR3 protein sequence, retaining the most common genes and DNA. V and J calls and clone size were set by TCRdb, not the authors. Counted in this sample were 300,000 to 400,000 distinct CDR3 sequences; 13% of them appeared once. Of the sample, roughly 9.2% falls within the top ten clones.

The CDR3 goes from the cysteine to the phenylalanine over 15 residues. Only CDR3 DNA is held: 45 bases, read in frame from base 1. CDR1 SGHRS and CDR2 YFSETQ are derived from the germline V gene. V and J lose 3 bases and 2 bases, and a span of 15 bases separates them. The data belong to a study of T cells in Graves' hyperthyroidism and ophthalmopathy (dated by TCRdb to between 2019 and 2020). Looking at the study overall: Peripheral blood samples were taken at initial diagnosis, before any treatment was given. Thyroid tissue and blood T-cell repertoires from roughly 6 Graves' hyperthyroidism patients were also compared in the study. According to the paper, TCR Vbeta CDR3 sequencing was carried out on 135 peripheral blood samples, which came from under 50 ophthalmopathy, fewer than 80 hyperthyroidism and approximately 17 progressor patients. After sampling, hyperthyroidism patients received methimazole starting at 30 mg daily, and ophthalmopathy patients received high-dose intravenous methylprednisolone. To identify TCR V-J signatures that set the groups apart, the researchers used a discovery cohort of 100 patients, made up of around 40 with Graves' ophthalmopathy and about 60 with stable Graves' hyperthyroidism. Whether ophthalmopathy could be predicted prospectively was tested in an independent validation cohort made up of 18 to 20 hyperthyroidism patients plus 17 patients who later progressed to ophthalmopathy. For training and testing, the roughly 100 patients in the discovery cohort were randomly divided in a 7:3 ratio.

Study-wide findings and limitations: A model built on a 13 V-J signature distinguished ophthalmopathy from stable hyperthyroidism, reaching about 88% sensitivity and about 81% specificity in cross-validation and 80%/75% in testing. No statistical method was used to set the sample size in advance, and investigators knew the group allocation. In validation, the model predicted progression to ophthalmopathy with approximately 71% sensitivity and approximately 72% specificity, a median of 6.5 months before onset. Most expanded thyroid clonotypes (frequency above 0.001) were also found in blood, which suggests that blood repertoires may mirror thyroid immune responses.

Graves' hyperthyroidism was defined as stable when no progression to ophthalmopathy occurred over 18 months of follow-up. Hyperthyroidism patients were aged 18 to 65 years and newly diagnosed, with disease duration of less than 2 months. Any patient with an uncontrolled infection, another autoimmune disease, pregnancy or lactation was excluded. Diagnoses were established on the basis of clinical symptoms, serum thyroxine and TRAb, thyroid ultrasound, and orbital computed tomography. PBMCs were separated from 7.5 to 10 ml of fresh peripheral blood using Ficoll-Paque density gradient centrifugation. Total RNA was extracted using Trizol reagent, and RNA quality was assessed on an Agilent 2100 Bioanalyzer.

The clonotype comes from a young woman with Graves' hyperthyroidism. Recombination joined TRBV5-1 with TRBJ2-7; a confident D gene designation cannot be given. Sequencing was done on a sample of blood. This receptor has the CDR3 CASSSAYLLAYEQYF. The bases read TGCGCCAGCAGCTCCGCTTACCTGCTTGCCTACGAGCAGTACTTC.